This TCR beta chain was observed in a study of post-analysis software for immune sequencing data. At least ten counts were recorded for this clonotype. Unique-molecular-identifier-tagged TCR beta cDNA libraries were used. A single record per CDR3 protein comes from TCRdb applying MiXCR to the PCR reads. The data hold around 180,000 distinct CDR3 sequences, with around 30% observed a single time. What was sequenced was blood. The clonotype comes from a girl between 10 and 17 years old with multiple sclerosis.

The CDR3 DNA sequence: TGTGCCAGCAGATTTCCGTCTAGCGGAGGGTACAATGAGCAGTTCTTC. The encoded protein is CASRFPSSGGYNEQFF. This chain connects TRBV7-8 to TRBJ2-1; 7 bases are shared with TRBD2. CDR3 size: 16 residues. Germline values: CDR1 SGHVS, CDR2 FQNEAQ. J gave up 4 bases and V 6 bases, and 12 bases lay outside the gene matches. Full variable domain (missing parts from reference TRBV7-8 and TRBJ2-1): GAGVSQSPRYKVAKRGQDVALRCDPISGHVSLFWYQQALGQGPEFLTYFQNEAQLDKSGLPSDRFFAERPEGSVSTLKIQRTQQEDSAVYLCASRFPSSGGYNEQFFGPGTRLTVL.